This T cell receptor (beta chain) is drawn from a study of cytomegalovirus exposure and HLA in healthy donors. Study-wide background: An earlier analysis identified 120 million or so unique TCR beta sequences in 170 million or so T cells. Findings and caveats of the study: In a later analysis, an Asian-associated ancestry cluster reportedly showed fewer N-insertions than the approximately 670-donor mean. Later genetic work tied a missense DCLRE1C variant to beta-chain V and J trimming.

On this clone: Its antigen remains unknown.

PCR amplification relied on 60 Vbeta primers (plus 13 Jbeta primers). As processed by the authors: A later analysis counted around 74 million unique TCR beta chains, 9.5 million to 12 million shared. The table came from immunoSEQ multiplex PCR; TCRdb's copy has only in-frame clones and leaves some out. V and J calls and clone size come straight from that table; D and trimming were deduced from the DNA. The repertoire has 80,000 to 95,000 clones, roughly 77% of them found once; the top ten carry under 15%. Trimming stripped 2 bases from V and 1 base from J, with 3 bases between. Germline CDR1 and CDR2: MNHEY and SMNVEV (reference sequence). This CDR3 is 13 amino acids long.

This sequence originates from a woman in her forties in good health and CMV-seropositive. This sequence joins TRBV27 and TRBJ1-5; D call uncertain. Input material: PBMCs. CDR3 nucleotide sequence: TGTGCCAGCAGTTTACTGAGCAATCAGCCCCAGCATTTT. It translates to CASSLLSNQPQHF.